A single sample gave rise to the 29 T cell receptor beta chains below, sequenced in a study of Graves' ophthalmopathy and Graves' hyperthyroidism. Researchers took RNA transcripts and amplified TCR beta CDR3 regions from them. First-round RT-PCR with HTBI primers preceded a second-round multiplex PCR. TCRdb recomputed calls from the multiplex PCR reads with MiXCR, one row per CDR3 protein. The table lists around 660,000 distinct CDR3 sequences, 35% to 45% of them singletons. The sequenced sample consisted of peripheral blood. Every receptor here comes from an adult man with Graves' ophthalmopathy.

The CDR3 nucleotides are TGTGCCTGGACCGTGGGGGTATTTGGCTATGGCTACACCTTC. Residues: CAWTVGVFGYGYTF. The chain recombines TRBV7-9 with TRBJ1-2; weak D call: TRBD1 (5 bases). The CDR3 has 14 residues. V lost 11 bases and J 4 bases, leaving 20 bases between the germline ends. In germline, CDR1 is SEHNR, CDR2 FQNEAQ (reference sequence).

This clonotype was seen many times. This sequence joins TRBV7-9 and TRBJ1-3; D unclear. This CDR3 region has 16 residues. Germline V CDR1 and CDR2: SEHNR, FQNEAQ (reference sequence). The V end lost 1 base, the J end lost 4 bases, and 14 bases lay between the germline ends. DNA of the CDR3: TGTGCCAGCAGCTTAGGGTCCCACAGAAGGGGAAACACCATATATTTT. It codes for CASSLGSHRRGNTIYF.

This clonotype was seen many times. The chain combines TRBV29-1 with TRBJ2-7; D is unresolved. Germline V lookup: CDR1 SQVTM, CDR2 ANQGSEA. V lost 4 bases and J 1 base, leaving 14 bases between the germline ends. The CDR3 has 14 amino acids. The CDR3 loop is CSVGFMARSYEQYF. The CDR3 bases are TGCAGCGTTGGTTTTATGGCGCGGTCCTACGAGCAGTACTTC.

V is TRBV29-1 and J is TRBJ1-5; D might be TRBD1 (5 bases). This CDR3 is built from 12 residues. CDR1 SQVTM and CDR2 ANQGSEA come from the germline V gene. Trimming stripped 4 bases from V and 7 bases from J, with 11 bases between. The CDR3 protein is CSVVQGAQPQHF. CDR3 DNA sequence: TGCAGCGTTGTTCAGGGAGCACAGCCCCAGCATTTT.

The V gene is TRBV5-1, the J gene TRBJ1-6; possibly TRBD1 for D (5 bases). The CDR3 extends over 15 amino acids. Germline V lookup: CDR1 SGHRS, CDR2 YFSETQ. V was pared by 3 bases and J by 4 bases, with 11 bases between. CDR3 sequence (DNA): TGCGCCAGCAGCTCTGACAGAGAGTATAATTCACCCCTCCACTTT. Encoded protein: CASSSDREYNSPLHF.

This clonotype appeared many times. V and J are TRBV24-1 and TRBJ1-2; perhaps TRBD1 as D (5 bases). Germline assignment: CDR1 KGHDR and CDR2 SFDVKD. This CDR3 contains 15 residues. V shed 1 base and J shed 8 bases, with 16 bases lying between them. In DNA, the CDR3 is TGTGCCACCAGTGATTTTGAGACAGAAACGCTCGGCTACACCTTC. This translates into CATSDFETETLGYTF.

Many counts were recorded for this clonotype. The chain couples TRBV14 to TRBJ1-6; no reliable D call. Per germline, CDR1 SGHDN and CDR2 FVKESK. V was trimmed by 3 bases and J by 7 bases, leaving 7 bases between them. This CDR3 comprises 13 residues. CDR3: CASSQSGNSPLHF. The CDR3 bases are TGTGCCAGCAGCCAGAGTGGGAATTCACCCCTCCACTTT.

CDR3 amino acids: CASSVPGRGGHEQYF. CDR3 DNA sequence: TGTGCCAGCAGCGTACCGGGACGGGGGGGCCACGAGCAGTACTTC. V usage is TRBV11-3 and J usage is TRBJ2-7; 8 bases map to TRBD2. The CDR3 loop spans 15 amino acids. Germline V CDR1 and CDR2: SGHNT, YENEEA. V gave up 5 bases and J gave up 5 bases; unmatched junction bases: 11.

This clonotype has a count of ten or more. This chain's CDR3 is CASSRPTEYYGYTF. The DNA for the CDR3 is TGTGCCAGCAGTCGCCCGACGGAATACTATGGCTACACCTTC. The chain carries TRBV12-3 or TRBV12-4 and TRBJ1-2, with unresolved D. The CDR3 has 14 amino acids. V was trimmed by 5 bases and J by 3 bases, leaving 13 bases between them.

V usage is TRBV29-1 and J usage is TRBJ1-2; D is unresolved. Deletions cut 4 bases from V and 3 bases from J, with 18 bases between. The germline CDR1 and CDR2 sequences are SQVTM and ANQGSEA. This CDR3 is built from 15 residues. The CDR3 sequence: CSVGRAAQRDYGYTF. The CDR3 DNA is TGCAGCGTTGGCCGGGCAGCCCAGAGGGACTATGGCTACACCTTC.

This clonotype was seen many times. V usage is TRBV20-1 and J usage is TRBJ1-1; no definite D call. V dropped 6 bases and J dropped 1 base, with 12 bases sitting between them. The germline gives CDR1 DFQATT, CDR2 SNEGSKA (reference sequence). The CDR3 totals 13 residues. CDR3 sequence (DNA): TGCAGTGCCTGGACCCAATGGAACACTGAAGCTTTCTTT. This translates into CSAWTQWNTEAFF.

CDR3 residues: CASSLTARRELFF. CDR3 sequence (DNA): TGCGCCAGCAGCTTGACAGCCCGTCGGGAGCTGTTTTTT. The chain uses TRBV5-1 and TRBJ2-2, with unresolved D. The CDR3 has 13 residues. CDR1 and CDR2 (germline): SGHRS, YFSETQ. V lost 1 base and J 9 bases, leaving 10 bases between the germline ends. The full variable domain, rest sourced from reference TRBV5-1 and TRBJ2-2, is KAGVTQTPRYLIKTRGQQVTLSCSPISGHRSVSWYQQTPGQGLQFLFEYFSETQRNKGNFPGRFSGRQFSNSRSEMNVSTLELGDSALYLCASSLTARRELFFGEGSRLTVL.

The V and J genes are TRBV30 and TRBJ1-4; the match to TRBD1 covers 9 bases. The CDR3 spans 16 residues. Germline V lookup: CDR1 GTSNPN, CDR2 SVGIG (reference sequence). Germline trimming cut 0 bases from V and 5 bases from J; bases unmatched to any gene: 7. CDR3 protein: CAWSVGFGQGNEKLFF. The CDR3 coding sequence is TGTGCCTGGAGTGTAGGTTTCGGACAGGGGAATGAAAAACTGTTTTTT.

This clonotype was detected many times. The rearrangement uses TRBV9 and TRBJ2-7; 8 bases line up with TRBD1. J gave up 4 bases and V 4 bases, and 10 bases lay outside the gene matches. The CDR3 is 15 residues long. The germline CDR1 and CDR2 sequences are SGDLS and YYNGEE. Written as DNA, the CDR3 is TGTGCCAGCAGCCCCGACAGAGGACAGGGATACGAGCAGTACTTC. Its protein is CASSPDRGQGYEQYF.

This clonotype showed up many times. This chain connects TRBV7-3 to TRBJ1-1, with unresolved D. Trimming removed 4 bases at V and 0 bases at J, with 6 bases between. Germline V gene lookup returns CDR1 SGHTA and CDR2 FQGTGA. This CDR3 region has 13 residues. The CDR3 nucleotides read TGTGCCAGCAGCTCCTCAGTGAACACTGAAGCTTTCTTT. Translation gives CASSSSVNTEAFF.

This chain connects TRBV20-1 to TRBJ1-5; D is possibly TRBD1 (5 bases). This CDR3 contains 12 residues. Trimming removed 4 bases from V and 14 bases from J, with 18 bases in between. Germline assignment: CDR1 DFQATT and CDR2 SNEGSKA (reference sequence). The CDR3 is CSATLARWGEHF. CDR3 nucleotides: TGCAGTGCTACACTAGCAAGGTGGGGCGAGCATTTT.

The chain is built from TRBV29-1 and TRBJ1-3; TRBD1 matches at 11 bases. Trimming at V came to 4 bases and at J to 10 bases, leaving 6 bases not matched to a gene. The CDR3 is 13 amino acids. CDR1 and CDR2 (germline): SQVTM, ANQGSEA. CDR3 sequence (DNA): TGCAGCGTTGCGGGACAGGGGGGAGAGACCATATATTTT. Translating gives CSVAGQGGETIYF.

This chain joins TRBV20-1 and TRBJ2-1; possible D gene TRBD2, 6 bases. This CDR3 has 12 amino acids. Germline CDR1 and CDR2: DFQATT and SNEGSKA (reference sequence). The ends were cut back, 3 bases at V and 6 bases at J, with 9 bases in the middle. In DNA, the CDR3 is TGCAGTGCTAGTGGAGGGAGCAATGAGCAGTTCTTC. Protein product: CSASGGSNEQFF.

This clonotype was observed many times. The chain combines TRBV29-1 with TRBJ2-5, with D possibly being TRBD1 or TRBD2 (5 bases each). V lost 2 bases, J lost 5 bases, and 12 bases lay in between. The CDR3 totals 13 residues. Germline-derived CDR1 and CDR2 are SQVTM and ANQGSEA. The CDR3 nucleotides read TGCAGCGTTGAATTGGGGGAAGGCGAGACCCAGTACTTC. Its protein is CSVELGEGETQYF.

Concerning this clonotype: This may come from a read error, since a much larger clone is one base off. The V gene is TRBV7-9, the J gene TRBJ2-7; TRBD1 aligns across 10 bases. The length of the CDR3 is 14 residues. The V gene's germline CDR1 is SEHNR and CDR2 FQNEAQ (reference sequence). This CDR3 is CASSFGQGDYGQYF. The CDR3 DNA reads as TGTGCCAGCAGCTTCGGACAGGGGGATTACGGGCAGTACTTC. The whole variable domain, remainder taken from reference TRBV7-9 and TRBJ2-7, is DTGVSQNPRHKITKRGQNVTFRCDPISEHNRLYWYRQTLGQGPEFLTYFQNEAQLEKSRLLSDRFSAERPKGSFSTLEIQRTEQGDSAMYLCASSFGQGDYGQYFGPGTRLTVT.

V is TRBV10-3 and J is TRBJ1-1, with no clear D. This CDR3 has 13 residues. CDR1 is ENHRY and CDR2 is SYGVKD in the germline V gene. Trimming pared 10 bases from V and 1 base from J, leaving 13 bases between. CDR3 coding DNA: TGTGCCAGCAGAGATGCCGGGAACACTGAAGCTTTCTTT. Translating it yields CASRDAGNTEAFF.

A remark on this clonotype: One end of the junction varies from germline; a read error may be responsible. The chain recombines TRBV10-3 with TRBJ2-1; 11 positions agree with TRBD2. Germline CDR1 and CDR2: ENHRY and SYGVKD. The CDR3 runs 15 residues. The CDR3 is CASSEGTSGNNEQFF. In DNA form, the CDR3 reads TGTGCCAGCAGTGAGGGGACTAGCGGTAACAATGAGCAGTTCTTC.

The chain carries TRBV15 and TRBJ1-4; 7 positions match TRBD1. Germline loops: CDR1 LNHNV, CDR2 YYDKDF (reference sequence). Losses at the gene ends were 3 bases for V and 8 bases for J; bases not matched to a gene: 3. The CDR3 sequence is 13 residues long. The CDR3 is CATSSSDREKLFF. The CDR3 DNA reads as TGTGCCACCAGCAGCTCGGACAGGGAAAAACTGTTTTTT.

The V gene is TRBV30, the J gene TRBJ2-7; perhaps D is TRBD1 or TRBD2 (5 bases each). V shed 5 bases and J shed 3 bases, with 14 bases lying between them. Germline V gene sequence: CDR1 GTSNPN, CDR2 SVGIG (reference sequence). This CDR3 contains 13 residues. The DNA of the CDR3 is TGTGCCTGGTCTTACGGGGCCGGCTACGAGCAGTACTTC. Amino acids: CAWSYGAGYEQYF.

CDR3 bases: TGTGCCAGTACCGGGACTAGCGGGAAGGGAGAGACCCAGCATTTT. It codes for CASTGTSGKGETQHF. V usage is TRBV19 and J usage is TRBJ1-5; perhaps TRBD1 as D (5 bases). Trimming cost V 7 bases and J 11 bases, with 24 bases left between them. The CDR3 covers 15 residues. Germline V gene lookup returns CDR1 LNHDA and CDR2 SQIVND (reference sequence).

This clonotype was observed at least ten times. The chain joins TRBV15 to TRBJ1-1; the D gene is possibly TRBD1 (5 bases). V lost 0 bases and J lost 0, with 11 bases in between. Germline CDR1 and CDR2: LNHNV and YYDKDF (reference sequence). The CDR3 length is 16 residues. In nucleotides, the CDR3 is TGTGCCACCAGCAGAGATCTGGGGGGGATGAACACTGAAGCTTTCTTT. This translates into CATSRDLGGMNTEAFF.

The chain is built from TRBV19 and TRBJ2-6, with D tentatively TRBD1 (6 bases). Trimming shortened V by 5 bases and J by 4 bases, and 9 bases separated the two germline ends. The CDR3 has 14 amino acids. The germline CDR1 and CDR2 sequences are LNHDA and SQIVND (reference sequence). The CDR3 coding sequence is TGTGCCAGTAGTGAAGGACAGGGGGCCAACGTCCTGACTTTC. Protein sequence: CASSEGQGANVLTF.

Turning to this clonotype: At one end the junction does not follow the germline gene, possibly because of a read error. This chain uses TRBV10-3 with TRBJ1-3; D remains unclear. The CDR3 is 15 amino acids. CDR1 and CDR2 from the germline V gene are ENHRY and SYGVKD. The CDR3 loop is CASSEAGGSGNTIYF. The CDR3, as DNA: TGTGCCAGCAGTGAAGCGGGCGGTTCCGGAAACACCATATATTTT.

The V call is TRBV4-3, the J call TRBJ1-6; no definite D call. Germline lookup yields CDR1 LGHNA and CDR2 YSLEER. Trimming left V 0 bases short and J 10 bases short, with 19 bases between. The CDR3 length is 17 residues. CDR3 region: CASSQDPRGPLGSPLHF. CDR3 nucleotides: TGCGCCAGCAGCCAAGATCCCCGAGGACCCTTGGGATCACCCCTCCACTTT.